The 32 T cell receptor beta chains listed next were all sequenced from one sample in a study of identical twins. TCRdb redid the calling of the 5' RACE reads with MiXCR, one entry per CDR3 protein. The sample records nearly 900,000 distinct CDR3 sequences, about 12% being singletons. The same data also contributed to another study, on yellow fever vaccine responses in identical twins.

Sequenced input: PBMCs. The receptors stem from a woman aged 18 to 35 in good health.

This clonotype appeared a few times. V is TRBV5-1 and J is TRBJ1-6, with 7 nucleotides matching TRBD1. Per germline, CDR1 SGHRS and CDR2 YFSETQ. CDR3 size: 14 residues. V dropped 2 bases and J dropped 7; count of bases not matched to a gene: 3. The CDR3 DNA sequence: TGCGCCAGCAGCTTTGGGACAGAAAATTCACCCCTCCACTTT. Encoded protein: CASSFGTENSPLHF.

The chain combines TRBV15 with TRBJ2-1, with 7 bases matching TRBD2. This CDR3 has 19 amino acids. With V trimmed by 3 bases and J by 0 bases, 14 bases remained unmatched. Germline V CDR1 and CDR2: LNHNV, YYDKDF (reference sequence). DNA for the CDR3: TGTGCCACCAGCAGCCCCCTCCTGTCCATAGCGGGCTCCTACAATGAGCAGTTCTTC. Its translation is CATSSPLLSIAGSYNEQFF.

The chain uses TRBV24-1 and TRBJ2-1; unclear D gene. CDR1 KGHDR and CDR2 SFDVKD come from the germline V gene. With 3 bases removed from V and 9 bases from J, the gap between germline ends came to 17 bases. There are 15 residues in the CDR3. CDR3 coding DNA: TGTGCCACCAGTGATCTATCGGAATTCCACGGTGAGCAGTTCTTC. This gives the protein CATSDLSEFHGEQFF.

This clonotype has a count of ten or more. The chain uses TRBV20-1 and TRBJ2-3; D may correspond to TRBD1 or TRBD2 (5 bases each). This CDR3 has 15 amino acids. Trimming pared 2 bases from V and 8 bases from J, leaving 20 bases between. Germline loops: CDR1 DFQATT, CDR2 SNEGSKA (reference sequence). The CDR3 nucleotides read TGCAGTGCTAGAAGTGATGCAGGGACGGCCCTTACGCAGTATTTT. Translated: CSARSDAGTALTQYF.

This rearrangement joins TRBV3-1 to TRBJ1-1, with D hard to call. The V and J ends lost 1 base and 5 bases respectively, with 11 bases between them. The CDR3 extends over 14 amino acids. Germline CDR1 LGHDT, CDR2 YNNKEL (reference sequence). This chain's CDR3 is CASSQVGGYTEAFF. The CDR3 DNA follows: TGTGCCAGCAGCCAAGTGGGAGGGTATACTGAAGCTTTCTTT.

This clonotype was observed at least ten times. The J gene is TRBJ2-3, the V gene TRBV7-9, with 9 bases aligning to TRBD2. The CDR3 has 17 residues. The J segment lost 8 bases and the V segment lost 5 bases, leaving 17 bases of the junction unmatched. Germline lookup yields CDR1 SEHNR and CDR2 FQNEAQ (reference sequence). This CDR3 is CASSPARASGNSFTQYF. CDR3 sequence (DNA): TGTGCCAGCAGCCCGGCCCGGGCTAGCGGGAATTCCTTTACGCAGTATTTT.

This clonotype was found a few times. The chain recombines TRBV29-1 with TRBJ2-2; maybe TRBD2 (6 bases). Germline V lookup: CDR1 SQVTM, CDR2 ANQGSEA. V lost 4 bases, J lost 4 bases, and 13 bases lay in between. The CDR3 covers 14 residues. The CDR3 DNA reads as TGCAGCGTTGTTCGGGGGTCAGGCACCGGGGAGCTGTTTTTT. Its translation is CSVVRGSGTGELFF.

This chain uses TRBV4-1 with TRBJ2-1, with unresolved D. In germline, CDR1 is MGHRA, CDR2 YSYEKL. This CDR3 has 11 residues. Trimming shortened V by 4 bases and J by 9 bases, and 7 bases separated the two germline ends. CDR3 nucleotide sequence: TGCGCCAGCAGCCCGCCAAGTGAGCAGTTCTTC. This encodes CASSPPSEQFF.

This chain links TRBV28 with TRBJ2-7; D is ambiguous. The CDR3 consists of 10 residues. The V gene lost 5 bases and the J gene lost 6 bases, with 5 bases spanning the gap. The germline gives CDR1 MDHEN, CDR2 SYDVKM. The CDR3 sequence is CASSDIEQYF. As DNA, the CDR3 is TGTGCCAGCAGTGATATCGAGCAGTACTTC.

The chain links TRBV4-1 to TRBJ1-6; D not resolved. The germline gives CDR1 MGHRA, CDR2 YSYEKL. Trimming shortened V by 0 bases and J by 3 bases, and 9 bases separated the two germline ends. The CDR3 sequence is 16 residues long. CDR3 coding DNA: TGCGCCAGCAGCCAAGAAGGGTACAGCTATAATTCACCCCTCCACTTT. Protein sequence: CASSQEGYSYNSPLHF.

The chain employs TRBV25-1 and TRBJ2-1; possible D gene TRBD2, 5 bases. The germline CDR1 and CDR2 sequences are MGHDK and SYGVNS. V lost 4 bases to trimming and J lost 4 bases, with 14 bases between them. This CDR3 is 15 amino acids long. Here the CDR3 reads CASSGPAERYNEQFF. CDR3 DNA sequence: TGTGCCAGCAGTGGGCCAGCGGAGAGATACAATGAGCAGTTCTTC.

This clonotype was detected only a few times. The V gene is TRBV12-3 or TRBV12-4, the J gene TRBJ1-5; unclear D gene. The V end lost 2 bases, the J end lost 7 bases, and 9 bases lay between the germline ends. The CDR3 sequence is 13 residues long. The CDR3 spells CASSLSVGQPQHF. The CDR3 DNA is TGTGCCAGCAGTTTAAGTGTAGGACAGCCCCAGCATTTT.

There are many counts of this clonotype. The chain links TRBV29-1 to TRBJ2-1, with 8 positions matching TRBD2. The V and J ends lost 5 bases and 6 bases, in that order; junction bases with no gene match: 6. The CDR3 is 13 residues long. In germline, CDR1 is SQVTM, CDR2 ANQGSEA. In nucleotides, the CDR3 is TGCAGCGTTATCGGGAGGGGTTTCAATGAGCAGTTCTTC. Protein product: CSVIGRGFNEQFF.

V and J are TRBV28 and TRBJ2-7, with 9 bases aligning to TRBD1. The CDR3 is 14 amino acids. The germline V gene encodes CDR1 MDHEN and CDR2 SYDVKM. The V gene end was trimmed by 2 bases and the J gene end by 4 bases; junction bases not matched to a gene: 3. The CDR3 reads CASSLGDREYEQYF. CDR3 in DNA: TGTGCCAGCAGTTTAGGGGACAGGGAATACGAGCAGTACTTC.

J is TRBJ2-3 and V is TRBV27, with TRBD2 matching over 13 bases. V shed 5 bases, J shed 10 bases, and the junction held 12 bases outside the gene matches. This CDR3 comprises 16 residues. Germline-derived CDR1 and CDR2 are MNHEY and SMNVEV (reference sequence). The CDR3 protein is CASSEGLAGPFSSQYF. CDR3 bases: TGTGCCAGCAGTGAGGGACTAGCGGGACCGTTTAGTTCGCAGTATTTT.

The sample holds a few counts of this clonotype. This chain connects TRBV9 to TRBJ2-7, with 9 bases identical to TRBD2. From germline, CDR1 is SGDLS and CDR2 YYNGEE. V lost 4 bases to trimming and J lost 0 bases; unmatched junction nucleotides: 8. The length of the CDR3 is 16 residues. This chain's CDR3 is CASSPYASGASYEQYF. DNA for the CDR3: TGTGCCAGCAGCCCGTATGCTAGCGGGGCCTCCTACGAGCAGTACTTC.

This clonotype was counted a few times. The chain recombines TRBV5-1 with TRBJ2-3; 7 bases match TRBD1. CDR1 is SGHRS, CDR2 YFSETQ, per germline. This CDR3 comprises 17 residues. The V segment lost 0 bases and the J segment 3 bases; nucleotides outside the gene matches: 10. The CDR3 region has the DNA TGCGCCAGCAGCTTGGCCGGACAGGTCCCTCGGACAGATACGCAGTATTTT. This translates into CASSLAGQVPRTDTQYF.

There are many counts of this clonotype. V and J are TRBV28 and TRBJ1-1; TRBD1 matches 9 bases. With V trimmed by 6 bases and J by 10 bases, 6 bases remained unmatched. Germline V gene sequence: CDR1 MDHEN, CDR2 SYDVKM. The CDR3 has 12 residues. As DNA, the CDR3 is TGTGCCAGCAGACAAGACAGGGGGGGAGCTTTCTTT. Translating it yields CASRQDRGGAFF.

This clonotype was seen many times. The chain is built from TRBV6-5 and TRBJ1-1; 11 positions agree with TRBD1. V trimming: 3 bases; J trimming: 4 bases; junction bases outside the gene matches: 1. Germline values: CDR1 MNHEY, CDR2 SVGAGI. The CDR3 totals 14 residues. This CDR3 reads CASSYGTGGTEAFF. Here the CDR3 DNA reads TGTGCCAGCAGTTATGGGACAGGGGGCACTGAAGCTTTCTTT.

The chain combines TRBV3-1 with TRBJ1-1, with a weak D call TRBD1 (6 bases). Germline V gene data show CDR1 as LGHDT and CDR2 as YNNKEL (reference sequence). This CDR3 spans 16 amino acids. V lost 2 bases and J 0 bases, leaving 13 bases between the germline ends. CDR3 sequence: CASSQNLQGMNTEAFF. The CDR3 coding sequence is TGTGCCAGCAGCCAAAACCTACAGGGAATGAACACTGAAGCTTTCTTT.

This clonotype was seen a few times. This chain joins TRBV6-1 and TRBJ1-1, with D maybe TRBD1 (5 bases). The length of the CDR3 is 14 residues. Germline V gene lookup returns CDR1 MNHNS and CDR2 SASEGT. V was trimmed by 3 bases and J by 5 bases, leaving 13 bases between them. The CDR3 coding sequence is TGTGCCAGCAGTGAGATGGGGGGTCGGACTGAAGCTTTCTTT. It specifies CASSEMGGRTEAFF.

This clonotype was counted between two and nine times. The chain combines TRBV7-3 with TRBJ1-1; D is unresolved. CDR1 SGHTA and CDR2 FQGTGA come from the germline V gene. CDR3 length equals 13 residues. The germline V and J ends were trimmed by 3 bases and 8 bases, with 13 bases remaining between them. CDR3 loop: CASSFGPGREAFF. The CDR3 DNA reads TGTGCCAGCAGCTTTGGTCCGGGGAGGGAAGCTTTCTTT.

The chain links TRBV24-1 to TRBJ1-5; TRBD1 is a possible D gene (6 bases). Germline-derived CDR1 and CDR2 are KGHDR and SFDVKD. The CDR3 totals 13 residues. Trimming removed 7 bases from V and 4 bases from J, with 10 bases in between. CDR3 region: CATSQGQNQPQHF. CDR3 DNA sequence: TGTGCCACCAGCCAGGGGCAAAATCAGCCCCAGCATTTT.

This clonotype was seen many times. The chain carries TRBV14 and TRBJ2-7, with D tentatively TRBD1 (7 bases). CDR1 and CDR2 (germline): SGHDN, FVKESK. V lost 4 bases, J lost 4 bases, and 14 bases lay in between. This CDR3 is 14 amino acids long. The CDR3 region has the DNA TGTGCCAGCAGCCGTCGGGGGACAGCTTACGAGCAGTACTTC. Translated, it gives CASSRRGTAYEQYF.

This rearrangement joins TRBV20-1 to TRBJ2-3; 12 positions agree with TRBD2. CDR1 is DFQATT, CDR2 SNEGSKA, per germline (reference sequence). V was pared by 1 base and J by 5 bases, with 16 bases of the junction left unmatched. The CDR3 spans 19 residues. In DNA form, the CDR3 reads TGCAGTGCTAGAGCCATCTCTAGCGGGAGGGCGGCAGTACAAGATACGCAGTATTTT. This encodes CSARAISSGRAAVQDTQYF.

This clonotype was seen only a few times. As DNA, the CDR3 is TGCAGTGCTAGAGAAGGAGGAGTGAATGAGCAGTTCTTC. It yields the protein CSAREGGVNEQFF. This chain joins TRBV20-1 and TRBJ2-1; possible D gene TRBD2, 5 bases. This CDR3 is built from 13 residues. V dropped 0 bases and J dropped 7 bases, with 10 bases sitting between them. Per germline, CDR1 DFQATT and CDR2 SNEGSKA (reference sequence).

This clonotype was counted at least ten times. The chain carries TRBV12-3 or TRBV12-4 and TRBJ1-2, with TRBD1 matching over 8 bases. This CDR3 is built from 15 residues. V shed 3 bases and J 0 bases; nucleotides not matched to a gene: 3. The chain's CDR3 is CASSLRTGPNYGYTF. CDR3 coding DNA: TGTGCCAGCAGTTTGAGGACAGGGCCTAACTATGGCTACACCTTC.

Only a few counts were recorded for this clonotype. The J gene is TRBJ1-3, the V gene TRBV7-8; TRBD1 matches 7 bases. The trim removed 10 bases at V and 0 bases at J, leaving 9 bases unmatched. Germline CDR1 is SGHVS and CDR2 is FQNEAQ. The CDR3 runs to 15 residues. CDR3 nucleotide sequence: TGTGCCACCAAGGACAGGCGAACCTCTGGAAACACCATATATTTT. Residues: CATKDRRTSGNTIYF.

There are many counts of this clonotype. The rearrangement links TRBV7-8 to TRBJ1-2, with 7 nucleotides matching TRBD1. The V gene end was trimmed by 5 bases and the J gene end by 8 bases; junction bases not matched to a gene: 8. Germline CDR1 reads SGHVS; CDR2 reads FQNEAQ. The CDR3 has 13 residues. CDR3 DNA sequence: TGTGCCAGCAGCGCGACAGGGCCGGGGGGCTACACCTTC. It translates to CASSATGPGGYTF.

This clonotype was counted only a few times. This chain connects TRBV27 to TRBJ2-2, with D tentatively TRBD2 (7 bases). The V end was cut by 5 bases, the J end by 0 bases, with 16 bases between. The CDR3 is 17 amino acids. Germline V CDR1 and CDR2: MNHEY, SMNVEV (reference sequence). CDR3 sequence reads: CASSTVWGGPNTGELFF. In DNA form, the CDR3 reads TGTGCCAGCAGTACGGTTTGGGGGGGGCCGAACACCGGGGAGCTGTTTTTT.

This clonotype was recorded at least ten times. The gene calls are TRBV10-3 and TRBJ2-1, with D tentatively TRBD1 (5 bases). CDR3 length: 13 residues. The germline gives CDR1 ENHRY, CDR2 SYGVKD. V shed 7 bases and J shed 4 bases, with 11 bases lying between them. CDR3 nucleotides: TGTGCCATCATGGGGCGGAATTACAATGAGCAGTTCTTC. Residues: CAIMGRNYNEQFF.

This clonotype has at least ten counts. The chain uses TRBV20-1 and TRBJ1-1; no reliable D call. From germline, CDR1 is DFQATT and CDR2 SNEGSKA (reference sequence). The CDR3 covers 14 residues. V was trimmed by 0 bases and J by 2 bases, leaving 10 bases between them. The CDR3 sequence is CSARDQVVNTEAFF. CDR3 nucleotide sequence: TGCAGTGCTAGAGATCAGGTGGTTAACACTGAAGCTTTCTTT.